The present entry profiles one T cell receptor (beta chain) with its context. Authors' analysis steps: Scientists estimated how many nucleated cells there were by amplifying reference gene primers. This table comes from immunoSEQ multiplex PCR, and its TCRdb copy is limited to in-frame clones, with some not included. V, J and clone size derive from that table, while D and trimming were established from the DNA sequence. The sample has about 220,000 clones; about four fifths are singletons. This sample was taken from a study of blood T cell repertoires in COVID-19. Cohorts were assigned according to the clinical history that participants reported. The V gene lost 7 bases and the J gene lost 0 bases, with 16 bases spanning the gap. The CDR3 totals 16 residues. Germline lookup yields CDR1 MDHEN and CDR2 SYDVKM.

Sequencing was performed on PBMCs or T cells enriched from blood (not recorded which). The chain uses TRBV28 and TRBJ2-1, with D perhaps matching TRBD2 (7 bases). This TCR derives from a woman aged 40-49 years who had been exposed to COVID-19. CDR3 residues: CASMGGAGSSYNEQFF. CDR3 bases: TGTGCCAGCATGGGGGGGGCCGGGAGCTCCTACAATGAGCAGTTCTTC.